This T cell receptor (beta chain) was identified in a study of T-cell memory formation after mild COVID-19. Study-wide context: The two donors had largely donor-specific TCR clusters.

Remarks on this clonotype: Its target is unknown.

Whole-study findings and limits: Unconfirmed was the SARS-CoV-2 specificity of second-wave clones that peaked on day 37.

The ends were cut back, 5 bases at V and 0 bases at J, with 12 bases in the middle. Germline V gene data show CDR1 as SNHLY and CDR2 as FYNNEI. The CDR3 has 15 amino acids. TCRdb itself ran the 5' RACE reads through MiXCR, one entry per CDR3 protein. The sample carries about 320,000 distinct CDR3 sequences, roughly an eighth recorded once. V and J are TRBV2 and TRBJ2-3, with TRBD1 as a possible D gene (5 bases). Sequencing was done on a sample of PBMCs or a T cell subset sorted from them (not recorded which). This TCR was recovered from a man aged 18 to 35 who had mild COVID-19 (a few samples of this study predate the infection). Cell type and time point are not known. The CDR3, as DNA: TGTGCCAGCAGTCCACTGACAGCGAGCACAGATACGCAGTATTTT. Translation gives CASSPLTASTDTQYF.